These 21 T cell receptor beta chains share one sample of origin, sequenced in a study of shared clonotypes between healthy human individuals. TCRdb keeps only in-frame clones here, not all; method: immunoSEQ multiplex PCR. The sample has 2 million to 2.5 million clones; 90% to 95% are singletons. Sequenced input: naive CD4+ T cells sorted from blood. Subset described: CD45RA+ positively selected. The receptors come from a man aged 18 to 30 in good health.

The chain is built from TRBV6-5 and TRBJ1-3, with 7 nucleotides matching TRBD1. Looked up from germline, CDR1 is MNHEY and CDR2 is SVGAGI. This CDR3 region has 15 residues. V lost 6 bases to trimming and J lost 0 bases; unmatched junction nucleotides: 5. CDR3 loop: CASSQGTASGNTIYF. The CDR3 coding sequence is TGTGCCAGCAGCCAAGGGACAGCCTCTGGAAACACCATATATTTT.

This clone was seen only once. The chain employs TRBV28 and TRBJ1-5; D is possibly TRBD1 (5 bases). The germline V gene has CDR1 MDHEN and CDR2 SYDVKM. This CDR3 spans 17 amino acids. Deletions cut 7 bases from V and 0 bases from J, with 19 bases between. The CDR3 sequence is CASIEGSAHYSNQPQHF. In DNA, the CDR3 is TGTGCCAGCATAGAGGGGTCCGCGCACTATAGCAATCAGCCCCAGCATTTT. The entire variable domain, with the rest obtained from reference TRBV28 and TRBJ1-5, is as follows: DVKVTQSSRYLVKRTGEKVFLECVQDMDHENMFWYRQDPGLGLRLIYFSYDVKMKEKGDIPEGYSVSREKKERFSLILESASTNQTSMYLCASIEGSAHYSNQPQHFGDGTRLSIL.

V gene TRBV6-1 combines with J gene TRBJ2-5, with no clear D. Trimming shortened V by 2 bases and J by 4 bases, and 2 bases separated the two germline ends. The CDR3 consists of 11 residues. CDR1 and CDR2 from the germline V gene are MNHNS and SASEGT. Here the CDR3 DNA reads TGTGCCAGCAGTGAAACAGAGACCCAGTACTTC. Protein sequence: CASSETETQYF.

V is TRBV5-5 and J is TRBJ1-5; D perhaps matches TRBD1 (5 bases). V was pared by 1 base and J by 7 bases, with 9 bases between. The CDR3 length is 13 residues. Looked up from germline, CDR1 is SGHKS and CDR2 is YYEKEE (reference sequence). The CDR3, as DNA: TGTGCCAGCAGCTTGTCAGGGTCCCAGCCCCAGCATTTT. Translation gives CASSLSGSQPQHF. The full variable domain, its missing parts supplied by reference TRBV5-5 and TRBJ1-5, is DAGVTQSPTHLIKTRGQQVTLRCSPISGHKSVSWYQQVLGQGPQFIFQYYEKEERGRGNFPDRFSARQFPNYSSELNVNALLLGDSALYLCASSLSGSQPQHFGDGTRLSIL.

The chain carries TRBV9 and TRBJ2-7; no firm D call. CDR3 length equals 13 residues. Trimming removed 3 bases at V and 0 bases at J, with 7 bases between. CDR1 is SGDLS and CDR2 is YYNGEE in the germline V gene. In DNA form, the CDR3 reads TGTGCCAGCAGCGCCGACATCTCCTACGAGCAGTACTTC. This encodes CASSADISYEQYF.

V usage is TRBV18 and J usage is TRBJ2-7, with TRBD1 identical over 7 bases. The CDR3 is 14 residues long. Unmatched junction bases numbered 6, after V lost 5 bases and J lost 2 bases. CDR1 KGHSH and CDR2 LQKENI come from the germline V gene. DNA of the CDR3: TGTGCCAGCTCATCCCCGACAGGGCCCTACGAGCAGTACTTC. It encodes CASSSPTGPYEQYF.

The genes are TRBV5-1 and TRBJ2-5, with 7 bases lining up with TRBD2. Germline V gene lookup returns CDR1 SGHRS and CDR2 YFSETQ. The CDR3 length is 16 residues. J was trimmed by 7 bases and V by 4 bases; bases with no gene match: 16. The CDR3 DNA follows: TGCGCCAGCAGCGTCCCCTTAGCGGGCTCCTCCGGGACCCAGTACTTC. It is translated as CASSVPLAGSSGTQYF.

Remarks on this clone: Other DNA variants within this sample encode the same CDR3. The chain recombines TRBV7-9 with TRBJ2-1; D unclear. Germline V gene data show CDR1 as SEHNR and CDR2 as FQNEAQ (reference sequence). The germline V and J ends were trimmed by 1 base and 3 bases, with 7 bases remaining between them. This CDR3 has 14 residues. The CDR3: CASSLEGGYNEQFF. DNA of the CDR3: TGTGCCAGCAGCTTAGAAGGTGGCTACAATGAGCAGTTCTTC. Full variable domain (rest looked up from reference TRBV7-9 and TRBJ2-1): DTGVSQNPRHKITKRGQNVTFRCDPISEHNRLYWYRQTLGQGPEFLTYFQNEAQLEKSRLLSDRFSAERPKGSFSTLEIQRTEQGDSAMYLCASSLEGGYNEQFFGPGTRLTVL.

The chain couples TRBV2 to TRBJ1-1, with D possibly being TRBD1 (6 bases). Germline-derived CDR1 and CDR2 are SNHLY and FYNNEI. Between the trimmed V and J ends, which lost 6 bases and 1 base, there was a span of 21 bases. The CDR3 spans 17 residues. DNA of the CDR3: TGTGCCAGCAGCACCCAGGGGCTCGACAGGCCGAACACTGAAGCTTTCTTT. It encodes CASSTQGLDRPNTEAFF.

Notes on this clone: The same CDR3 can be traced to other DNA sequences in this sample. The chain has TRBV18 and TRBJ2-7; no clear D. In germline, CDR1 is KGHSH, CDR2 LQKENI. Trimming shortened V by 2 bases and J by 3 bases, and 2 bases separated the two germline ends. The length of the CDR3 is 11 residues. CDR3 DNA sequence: TGTGCCAGCTCACCAAACTACGAGCAGTACTTC. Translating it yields CASSPNYEQYF.

The CDR3 here is CASSPGPDTNGGYTF. The DNA of the CDR3 is TGTGCCAGCTCACCAGGTCCAGACACCAACGGAGGCTACACCTTC. The rearrangement uses TRBV18 and TRBJ1-2; D remains ambiguous. CDR3 length: 15 residues. Between the trimmed V and J ends, which lost 2 bases and 8 bases, there was a span of 18 bases. CDR1 is KGHSH and CDR2 is LQKENI in the germline V gene.

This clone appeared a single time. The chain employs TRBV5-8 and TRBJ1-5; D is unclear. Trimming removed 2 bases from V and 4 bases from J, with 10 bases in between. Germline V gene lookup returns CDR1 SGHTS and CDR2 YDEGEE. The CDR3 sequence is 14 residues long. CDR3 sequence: CASSLDGNNQPQHF. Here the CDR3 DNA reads TGTGCCAGCAGCTTAGACGGCAATAATCAGCCCCAGCATTTT.

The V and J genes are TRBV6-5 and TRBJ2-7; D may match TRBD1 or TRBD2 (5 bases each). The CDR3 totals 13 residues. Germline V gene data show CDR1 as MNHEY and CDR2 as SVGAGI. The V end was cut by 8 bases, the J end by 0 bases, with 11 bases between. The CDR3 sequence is CASRDGYSYEQYF. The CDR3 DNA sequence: TGTGCCAGCCGGGACGGGTACTCCTACGAGCAGTACTTC.

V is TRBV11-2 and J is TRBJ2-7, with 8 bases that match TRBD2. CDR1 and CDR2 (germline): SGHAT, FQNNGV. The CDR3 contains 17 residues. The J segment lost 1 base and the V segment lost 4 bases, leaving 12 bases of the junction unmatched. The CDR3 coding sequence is TGTGCCAGCAGCTCCCTAGGTTTGGTAGCGGGGTCCTACGAGCAGTACTTC. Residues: CASSSLGLVAGSYEQYF. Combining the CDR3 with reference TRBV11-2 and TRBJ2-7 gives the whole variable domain EAGVAQSPRYKIIEKRQSVAFWCNPISGHATLYWYQQILGQGPKLLIQFQNNGVVDDSQLPKDRFSAERLKGVDSTLKIQPAKLEDSAVYLCASSSLGLVAGSYEQYFGPGTRLTVT.

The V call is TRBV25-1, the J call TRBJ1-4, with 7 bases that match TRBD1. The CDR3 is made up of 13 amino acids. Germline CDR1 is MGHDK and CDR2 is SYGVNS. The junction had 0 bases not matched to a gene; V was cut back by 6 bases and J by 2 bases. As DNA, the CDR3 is TGTGCCAGCAGGGACAGGACTAATGAAAAACTGTTTTTT. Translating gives CASRDRTNEKLFF. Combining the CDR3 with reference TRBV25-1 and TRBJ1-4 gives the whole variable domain EADIYQTPRYLVIGTGKKITLECSQTMGHDKMYWYQQDPGMELHLIHYSYGVNSTEKGDLSSESTVSRIRTEHFPLTLESARPSHTSQYLCASRDRTNEKLFFGSGTQLSVL.

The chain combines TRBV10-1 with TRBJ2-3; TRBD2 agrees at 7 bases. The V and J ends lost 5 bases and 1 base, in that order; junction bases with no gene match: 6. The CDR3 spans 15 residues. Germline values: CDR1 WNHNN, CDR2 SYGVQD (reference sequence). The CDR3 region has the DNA TGCGCCAGCAGTTCTACTAGCGCCGGCACAGATACGCAGTATTTT. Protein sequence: CASSSTSAGTDTQYF.

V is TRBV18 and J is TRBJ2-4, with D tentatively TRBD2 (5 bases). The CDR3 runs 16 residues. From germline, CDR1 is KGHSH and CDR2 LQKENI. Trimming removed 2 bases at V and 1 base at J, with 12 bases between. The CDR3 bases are TGTGCCAGCTCACCAGATAATGGAGGCGCCAAAAACATTCAGTACTTC. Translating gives CASSPDNGGAKNIQYF. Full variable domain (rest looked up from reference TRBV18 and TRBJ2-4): NAGVMQNPRHLVRRRGQEARLRCSPMKGHSHVYWYRQLPEEGLKFMVYLQKENIIDESGMPKERFSAEFPKEGPSILRIQQVVRGDSAAYFCASSPDNGGAKNIQYFGAGTRLSVL.

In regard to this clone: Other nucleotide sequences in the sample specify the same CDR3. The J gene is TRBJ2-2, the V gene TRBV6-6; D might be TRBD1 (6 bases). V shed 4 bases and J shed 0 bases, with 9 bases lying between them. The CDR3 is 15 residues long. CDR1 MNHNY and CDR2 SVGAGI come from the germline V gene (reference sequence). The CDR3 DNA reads TGTGCCAGCAGTTTGCAGGGGACGAACACCGGGGAGCTGTTTTTT. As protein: CASSLQGTNTGELFF.

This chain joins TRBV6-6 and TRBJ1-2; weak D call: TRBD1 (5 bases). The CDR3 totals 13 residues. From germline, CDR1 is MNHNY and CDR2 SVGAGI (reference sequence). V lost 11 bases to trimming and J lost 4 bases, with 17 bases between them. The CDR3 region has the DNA TGTGCCGGTAGGGGCACAGATCTCTATGGCTACACCTTC. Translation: CAGRGTDLYGYTF.

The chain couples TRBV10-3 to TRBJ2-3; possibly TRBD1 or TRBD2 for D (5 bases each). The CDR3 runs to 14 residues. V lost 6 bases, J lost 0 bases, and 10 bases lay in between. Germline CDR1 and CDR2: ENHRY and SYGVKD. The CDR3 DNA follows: TGTGCCATCAGAAGGGACGATAGCACAGATACGCAGTATTTT. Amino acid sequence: CAIRRDDSTDTQYF.

The CDR3, as DNA: TGTGCCAGCAGTTGGGGTGCCGGGACAGGGAGCACCGGGGAGCTGTTTTTT. This encodes CASSWGAGTGSTGELFF. The chain has TRBV27 and TRBJ2-2, with 9 bases that match TRBD1. This CDR3 has 17 amino acids. Germline CDR1 is MNHEY and CDR2 is SMNVEV (reference sequence). V lost 4 bases and J lost 4; bases outside the gene matches: 10.